This TCR beta chain was obtained from a study of blood T cells in healthy people across ages. Notes on the study in general: Researchers said unsorted PBMCs prevented a conclusive naive versus antigen-experienced comparison.

Concerning this clonotype: Its specificity is not known.

With 0 bases clipped from V and 5 bases from J, the junction kept 9 bases outside the gene matches. The CDR3 is 16 amino acids. PCR was performed a second time for about 6 to 11 cycles using a sample-barcoded 5' primer and a J-beta primer mix. The template-switch adaptor was a 5' adaptor with 12 random nucleotides. It tagged each cDNA molecule. One entry per CDR3 protein results from TCRdb running MiXCR on the 5' RACE reads. Among around 800,000 distinct CDR3 sequences listed, around 50% were seen once. Total RNA, at least 5.5 micrograms per sample, came from PBMCs. Sequencing was carried out using blood. V usage is TRBV12-3 or TRBV12-4 and J usage is TRBJ1-2; 7 nucleotides align to TRBD1. This receptor was obtained from a man aged 80 or over in good health. The DNA for the CDR3 is TGTGCCAGCAGTTTAGCGACAGGGAGGGCCCTTTATGGCTACACCTTC. This translates into CASSLATGRALYGYTF.